These 30 T cell receptor beta chains came from one sample sequenced in a study of blood T cell repertoires in COVID-19 (dated by TCRdb to 2019 to 2021). Receptors were amplified or captured by the immunoSEQ multiplex PCR assay. TCRdb took over this immuneACCESS table, retaining in-frame rearrangements with V and J assigned. Such tables are incomplete; in checked studies, under half of the missing clones stem from an unresolved V gene, and the remainder is unexplained. The sample yields about 61,000 clones; over 75% were counted once. The ten largest clones capture 5.1% of the sample. Sequencing input: peripheral blood. The receptor source for this set is a man aged 80 or over in a cohort sampled during active COVID-19.

V gene TRBV19 combines with J gene TRBJ2-3; a weak D match, TRBD1 (6 bases). The CDR3 contains 13 residues. V lost 7 bases and J 0 bases, leaving 8 bases between the germline ends. CDR1 LNHDA and CDR2 SQIVND come from the germline V gene (reference sequence). The CDR3 region is CASMGHSTDTQYF. Here the CDR3 DNA reads TGTGCCAGTATGGGACATAGCACAGATACGCAGTATTTT.

The V gene is TRBV9, the J gene TRBJ2-5, with 11 bases aligning to TRBD2. Per the germline V gene, CDR1 is SGDLS and CDR2 is YYNGEE. The trim removed 3 bases at V and 5 bases at J, leaving 9 bases unmatched. There are 16 residues in the CDR3. Here the CDR3 DNA reads TGTGCCAGCAGCGACTTAGCGGGAGGGCCGGGGGAGACCCAGTACTTC. Encoded protein: CASSDLAGGPGETQYF. The complete variable domain, with remaining parts taken from reference TRBV9 and TRBJ2-5, reads DSGVTQTPKHLITATGQRVTLRCSPRSGDLSVYWYQQSLDQGLQFLIQYYNGEERAKGNILERFSAQQFPDLHSELNLSSLELGDSALYFCASSDLAGGPGETQYFGPGTRLLVL.

CDR3 DNA: TGCAGCGTTGATGACGGGTTCTCCGAAAAACTGTTTTTT. Its translation is CSVDDGFSEKLFF. The chain links TRBV29-1 to TRBJ1-4; no reliable D call. From germline, CDR1 is SQVTM and CDR2 ANQGSEA. Trimming pared 3 bases from V and 8 bases from J, leaving 13 bases between. The CDR3 totals 13 residues.

V is TRBV29-1 and J is TRBJ1-3; D is unresolved. Trimming left V 5 bases short and J 0 bases short, with 8 bases between. Per germline, CDR1 SQVTM and CDR2 ANQGSEA. This CDR3 has 13 residues. The CDR3 DNA follows: TGCAGCGTTTCTTCTAACTCTGGAAACACCATATATTTT. Translation gives CSVSSNSGNTIYF. Variable domain in full (rest from reference TRBV29-1 and TRBJ1-3): SAVISQKPSRDICQRGTSLTIQCQVDSQVTMMFWYRQQPGQSLTLIATANQGSEATYESGFVIDKFPISRPNLTFSTLTVSNMSPEDSSIYLCSVSSNSGNTIYFGEGSWLTVV.

The chain couples TRBV7-3 to TRBJ1-6; tentative D call: TRBD1 (6 bases). Germline V gene data show CDR1 as SGHTA and CDR2 as FQGTGA. This CDR3 contains 17 residues. V lost 5 bases and J 9 bases, leaving 23 bases between the germline ends. The CDR3 spells CASSLHPGQRDGSPLHF. CDR3 DNA: TGTGCCAGCAGCCTTCACCCAGGACAGAGGGATGGTTCACCCCTCCACTTT.

The chain uses TRBV27 and TRBJ2-7; 15 positions agree with TRBD2. The ends lost 5 bases at V and 2 bases at J; junction bases unmatched: 13. The CDR3 has 19 amino acids. Germline values: CDR1 MNHEY, CDR2 SMNVEV (reference sequence). CDR3 in DNA: TGTGCCAGCAGTCGGGAACCCGGGACTAGCGGGAGGCCGGCCTACGAGCAGTACTTC. Protein sequence: CASSREPGTSGRPAYEQYF.

The J gene is TRBJ2-2, the V gene TRBV10-3; a weak D match, TRBD2 (7 bases). Trimming stripped 8 bases from V and 4 bases from J, with 23 bases between. CDR1 is ENHRY and CDR2 is SYGVKD in the germline V gene. This CDR3 is built from 17 residues. The CDR3 nucleotides are TGTGCCATCCGGGGGGCTAGCGGAGAAGGAGGCACCGGGGAGCTGTTTTTT. It is translated as CAIRGASGEGGTGELFF.

This sequence joins TRBV2 and TRBJ1-5, with TRBD1 matching over 7 bases. The trim removed 2 bases at V and 4 bases at J, leaving 5 bases unmatched. This CDR3 comprises 15 residues. The germline CDR1 and CDR2 sequences are SNHLY and FYNNEI. The CDR3 DNA is TGTGCCAGCAGTGAACTGGCAGGGGGGAATCAGCCCCAGCATTTT. Translation: CASSELAGGNQPQHF. Based on the CDR3 plus reference TRBV2 and TRBJ1-5, the full variable domain is EPEVTQTPSHQVTQMGQEVILRCVPISNHLYFYWYRQILGQKVEFLVSFYNNEISEKSEIFDDQFSVERPDGSNFTLKIRSTKLEDSAMYFCASSELAGGNQPQHFGDGTRLSIL.

The rearrangement links TRBV27 to TRBJ2-6; D is perhaps TRBD1 (5 bases). This CDR3 contains 17 residues. V lost 5 bases and J 1 base, leaving 15 bases between the germline ends. Germline CDR1 is MNHEY and CDR2 is SMNVEV (reference sequence). The CDR3 sequence: CASSIRVPPSGANVLTF. CDR3 in DNA: TGTGCCAGCAGTATCAGGGTCCCTCCTTCTGGGGCCAACGTCCTGACTTTC.

The V and J genes are TRBV20-1 and TRBJ2-7, with D possibly matching TRBD1 (5 bases). Germline V gene sequence: CDR1 DFQATT, CDR2 SNEGSKA (reference sequence). With 6 bases removed from V and 10 bases from J, the gap between germline ends came to 16 bases. The CDR3 runs to 11 residues. CDR3 bases: TGCAGTGCATCGCCCGACAGTCGTCAGTACTTC. Protein product: CSASPDSRQYF.

The CDR3 bases are TGTGCCAGCAGTTACTTTCGGGACACCGGGGAGCTGTTTTTT. Translated, it gives CASSYFRDTGELFF. The rearrangement joins TRBV6-2 or TRBV6-3 to TRBJ2-2, with D uncertain. This CDR3 is 14 amino acids long. V lost 1 base and J 3 bases, leaving 6 bases between the germline ends. Per germline, CDR1 MNHEY and CDR2 SVGEGT.

This chain uses TRBV25-1 with TRBJ2-5; 10 bases are shared with TRBD2. CDR1 and CDR2 from the germline V gene are MGHDK and SYGVNS. Losses at the gene ends were 8 bases for V and 5 bases for J; bases not matched to a gene: 11. This CDR3 has 15 residues. Written as DNA, the CDR3 is TGTGCCAGCGAAAAAGCGGGAGGGCCTCGGGAGACCCAGTACTTC. It is translated as CASEKAGGPRETQYF.

The genes are TRBV7-9 and TRBJ1-2; 12 bases agree with TRBD1. The CDR3 has 14 amino acids. V dropped 8 bases and J dropped 4; count of bases not matched to a gene: 5. Per the germline V gene, CDR1 is SEHNR and CDR2 is FQNEAQ (reference sequence). In DNA, the CDR3 is TGTGCCAGCGACCCGGGACAGGGGGCCTATGGCTACACCTTC. Translation: CASDPGQGAYGYTF.

In its sample, this clone is medium-sized. CDR3 DNA sequence: TGTGCCAGCTCGGACAGTAACTATGGCTACACCTTC. Amino acid sequence: CASSDSNYGYTF. The chain links TRBV18 to TRBJ1-2, with a tentative D call TRBD1 (6 bases). Trimming left V 6 bases short and J 1 base short, with 6 bases between. Germline V gene sequence: CDR1 KGHSH, CDR2 LQKENI. CDR3 size: 12 residues. Based on the CDR3 plus reference TRBV18 and TRBJ1-2, the full variable domain is NAGVMQNPRHLVRRRGQEARLRCSPMKGHSHVYWYRQLPEEGLKFMVYLQKENIIDESGMPKERFSAEFPKEGPSILRIQQVVRGDSAAYFCASSDSNYGYTFGSGTRLTVV.

This rearrangement joins TRBV19 to TRBJ2-1; TRBD1 aligns across 8 bases. Losses at the gene ends were 5 bases for V and 0 bases for J; bases not matched to a gene: 6. This CDR3 contains 16 residues. In germline, CDR1 is LNHDA, CDR2 SQIVND (reference sequence). The CDR3 spells CASSLGQGYSYNEQFF. CDR3 nucleotides: TGTGCCAGTAGTCTCGGACAGGGCTACTCCTACAATGAGCAGTTCTTC.

V usage is TRBV27 and J usage is TRBJ1-2, with D maybe TRBD1 (5 bases). Looked up from germline, CDR1 is MNHEY and CDR2 is SMNVEV (reference sequence). This CDR3 spans 13 amino acids. V was trimmed by 2 bases and J by 1 base, leaving 5 bases between them. This CDR3 is CASSLQGNYGYTF. CDR3 in DNA: TGTGCCAGCAGTTTACAGGGTAACTATGGCTACACCTTC.

The chain employs TRBV7-2 and TRBJ2-3, with 10 bases matching TRBD2. CDR3 length: 14 residues. Germline V gene sequence: CDR1 SGHTA, CDR2 FQGNSA. The V segment lost 5 bases and the J segment 6 bases; nucleotides outside the gene matches: 5. The CDR3 region is CASSQAGGPDTQYF. The CDR3 region has the DNA TGTGCCAGCAGCCAAGCGGGGGGGCCCGATACGCAGTATTTT.

CDR3 bases: TGTGCCAGCAGCCCAGGACTAGCGGGCTCTTACGAGCAGTACTTC. Encoded protein: CASSPGLAGSYEQYF. The chain couples TRBV3-1 (or the pseudogene TRBV3-2) to TRBJ2-7; 11 bases map to TRBD2. With V trimmed by 4 bases and J by 4 bases, 6 bases remained unmatched. The CDR3 totals 15 residues. Germline CDR1 is LGHDT and CDR2 is YNNKEL (reference sequence).

This sequence joins TRBV4-2 and TRBJ2-5; TRBD1 matches at 9 bases. Germline V gives CDR1 LGHNA, CDR2 YNFKEQ. The CDR3 sequence is 15 residues long. V shed 1 base, J shed 1 base, and the junction held 1 base outside the gene matches. In nucleotides, the CDR3 is TGTGCCAGCAGCCAAGGACAGGGGGTCCAAGAGACCCAGTACTTC. Its translation is CASSQGQGVQETQYF.

Worth noting for this clone: Other DNA variants within this sample encode the same CDR3. This rearrangement joins TRBV7-9 to TRBJ2-1; a possible D gene is TRBD1 (6 bases). The germline gives CDR1 SEHNR, CDR2 FQNEAQ (reference sequence). The CDR3 totals 13 residues. V gave up 5 bases and J gave up 3 bases, with 8 bases separating them. The CDR3 DNA is TGTGCCAGCAGCCTGGGACACTACAATGAGCAGTTCTTC. Protein product: CASSLGHYNEQFF.

The chain recombines TRBV19 with TRBJ1-1, with D possibly being TRBD1 (6 bases). Between the trimmed V and J ends, which lost 3 bases and 5 bases, there was a span of 13 bases. CDR3 length equals 14 residues. Germline values: CDR1 LNHDA, CDR2 SQIVND (reference sequence). CDR3 sequence (DNA): TGTGCCAGTAGTATCCAGGGGATGTTGACTGAAGCTTTCTTT. It codes for CASSIQGMLTEAFF.

This clone came up once. The genes are TRBV29-1 and TRBJ2-7; TRBD1 matches at 10 bases. The germline gives CDR1 SQVTM, CDR2 ANQGSEA. The CDR3 contains 14 residues. V shed 6 bases and J 2 bases; nucleotides not matched to a gene: 7. CDR3 region: CSVGTGDKTYEQYF. In DNA form, the CDR3 reads TGCAGCGTAGGGACAGGGGACAAAACCTACGAGCAGTACTTC.

V is TRBV19 and J is TRBJ1-2; 12 bases align to TRBD1. Germline V gives CDR1 LNHDA, CDR2 SQIVND (reference sequence). The CDR3 is 19 amino acids. The J segment lost 4 bases and the V segment lost 4 bases, leaving 16 bases of the junction unmatched. The DNA of the CDR3 is TGTGCCAGTAGTAAGCCGGGACAGGGGGCCAATATGGTTTCCTATGGCTACACCTTC. Translation: CASSKPGQGANMVSYGYTF.

The chain is built from TRBV6-2 or TRBV6-3 and TRBJ1-2; 8 nucleotides line up with TRBD1. V gave up 0 bases and J gave up 6 bases; unmatched junction bases: 6. Germline lookup yields CDR1 MNHEY and CDR2 SVGEGT. CDR3 length equals 15 residues. CDR3 bases: TGTGCCAGCAGTTACTCGAGTCAGGGGGCGGATGGCTACACCTTC. It is translated as CASSYSSQGADGYTF.

The chain has TRBV6-5 and TRBJ2-5; possible D gene TRBD2, 7 bases. The length of the CDR3 is 14 residues. Trimming stripped 4 bases from V and 9 bases from J, with 18 bases between. Germline loops: CDR1 MNHEY, CDR2 SVGAGI. CDR3 DNA sequence: TGTGCCAGCAGTTCGGGGGCGGGAGAGTCTCCCCAGTACTTC. Its protein is CASSSGAGESPQYF.

The chain couples TRBV18 to TRBJ2-2; TRBD2 might be the D (5 bases). CDR1 is KGHSH, CDR2 LQKENI, per germline. The length of the CDR3 is 15 residues. The V end lost 6 bases, the J end lost 0 bases, and 11 bases lay between the germline ends. The CDR3 is CASSRTQTNTGELFF. The CDR3 DNA reads as TGTGCCAGCTCGAGGACTCAGACGAACACCGGGGAGCTGTTTTTT.

The gene calls are TRBV3-1 (or the pseudogene TRBV3-2) and TRBJ2-3; 8 bases align to TRBD2. The germline V gene has CDR1 LGHDT and CDR2 YNNKEL (reference sequence). The CDR3 is 14 residues long. The junction had 10 bases not matched to a gene; V was cut back by 8 bases and J by 6 bases. The CDR3 region is CASRGSGREDTQYF. The CDR3 bases are TGTGCCAGCCGGGGGAGCGGGAGAGAGGATACGCAGTATTTT.

The chain employs TRBV7-6 and TRBJ2-5, with 10 bases lining up with TRBD2. V gave up 1 base and J gave up 4 bases; unmatched junction bases: 6. The CDR3 length is 16 residues. Per germline, CDR1 SGHVS and CDR2 FNYEAQ. The CDR3 loop is CASSLDQREGRETQYF. Here the CDR3 DNA reads TGTGCCAGCAGCTTAGACCAGCGGGAGGGCCGAGAGACCCAGTACTTC.

This clone was found once. The chain recombines TRBV7-2 with TRBJ2-2; D is undetermined. There are 13 residues in the CDR3. Germline V CDR1 and CDR2: SGHTA, FQGNSA. Deletions cut 3 bases from V and 3 bases from J, with 5 bases between. Here the CDR3 reads CASSLADTGELFF. The CDR3 nucleotides are TGTGCCAGCAGCTTGGCGGACACCGGGGAGCTGTTTTTT.

V usage is TRBV24-1 and J usage is TRBJ2-1; D is undetermined. The CDR3 runs to 16 residues. Trimming took off 2 bases at V and 2 bases at J, with 12 bases between the two ends. The germline gives CDR1 KGHDR, CDR2 SFDVKD. The CDR3 nucleotides are TGTGCCACCAGTGATTCCAAAGAGGCGACCTACAATGAGCAGTTCTTC. Its translation is CATSDSKEATYNEQFF.